This T cell receptor beta chain was captured by sequencing in a study of T cells after yellow fever vaccination. The V and J ends lost 1 base and 2 bases respectively, with 11 bases between them. Germline CDR1 and CDR2: SGHTA and FQGNSA. This CDR3 has 15 residues. 5'RACE template switching added a universal primer site and UMIs to TCR cDNA. Via MiXCR, TCRdb re-called the 5' RACE reads, giving one row per CDR3 protein. The table records around 360,000 distinct CDR3 sequences, roughly 11% of them present only once. The sequenced sample was PBMCs, obtained on the day of the first yellow fever vaccination. This receptor was identified in a man aged 18 to 29 who received the YFV17D yellow fever vaccine. J is TRBJ1-2 and V is TRBV7-2, with TRBD1 as a possible D gene (6 bases). CDR3 residues: CASSLETTGNYGYTF. DNA for the CDR3: TGTGCCAGCAGCTTAGAGACCACAGGGAACTATGGCTACACCTTC.